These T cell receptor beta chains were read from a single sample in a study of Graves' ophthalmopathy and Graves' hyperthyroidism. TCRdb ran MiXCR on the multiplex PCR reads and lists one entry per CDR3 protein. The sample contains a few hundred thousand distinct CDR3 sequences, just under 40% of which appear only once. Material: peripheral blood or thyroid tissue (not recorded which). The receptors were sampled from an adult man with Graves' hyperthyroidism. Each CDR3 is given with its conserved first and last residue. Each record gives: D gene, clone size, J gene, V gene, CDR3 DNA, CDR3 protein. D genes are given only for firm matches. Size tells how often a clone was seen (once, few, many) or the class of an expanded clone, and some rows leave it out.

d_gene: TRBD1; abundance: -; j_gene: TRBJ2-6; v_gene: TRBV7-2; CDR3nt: TGTGCCAGCAGCTTAGCCCCGGGACAGGGAAGCGCTGAAGCTTTC; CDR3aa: CASSLAPGQGSAEAF
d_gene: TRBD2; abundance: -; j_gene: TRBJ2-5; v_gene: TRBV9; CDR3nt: TGTGCCAGCACCACCGGGGGGGGGCCAGAGACCCAGTACTTC; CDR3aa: CASTTGGGPETQYF
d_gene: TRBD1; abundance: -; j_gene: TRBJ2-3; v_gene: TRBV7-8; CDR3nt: TGTGCCAGCAGCTGGACAGGGAGTTCGGATACGCAGTATTTT; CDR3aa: CASSWTGSSDTQYF
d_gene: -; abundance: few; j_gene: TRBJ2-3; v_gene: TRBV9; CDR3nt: TGTGCCAGCAGCGTAGGACCTCAGAGTGATACGCAGTATTTT; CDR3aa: CASSVGPQSDTQYF
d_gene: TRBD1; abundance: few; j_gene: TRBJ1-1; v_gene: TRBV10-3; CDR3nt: TGTGCCAGCAGTCTAGCCGGACAGGGGATGGCCACTGAAGCTTTCTTT; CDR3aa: CASSLAGQGMATEAFF
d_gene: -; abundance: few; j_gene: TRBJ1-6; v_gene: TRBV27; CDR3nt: TGTGCCAGCAGTTTATTGCAGAACTATAATTCACCCCTCCACTTT; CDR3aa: CASSLLQNYNSPLHF
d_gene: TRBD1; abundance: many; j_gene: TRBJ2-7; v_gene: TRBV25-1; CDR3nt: TGTGCCAGCAGCGTGACAGGGCCTTACGAGCAGTACTTC; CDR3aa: CASSVTGPYEQYF
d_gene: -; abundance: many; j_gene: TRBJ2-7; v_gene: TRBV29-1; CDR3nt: TGCAGCGTTGAAAGGCCAACCGGGGGATACGAGCAGTACTTC; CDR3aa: CSVERPTGGYEQYF
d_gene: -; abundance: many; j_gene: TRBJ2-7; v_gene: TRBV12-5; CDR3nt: TGTGCTAGTGGTTTGGGGACTCCCTACGAGCAGTACTTC; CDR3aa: CASGLGTPYEQYF
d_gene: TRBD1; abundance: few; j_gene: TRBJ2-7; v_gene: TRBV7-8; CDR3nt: TGTGCCAGCAGTTGGGGGACAGGGATCTACGAGCAGTACTTC; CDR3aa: CASSWGTGIYEQYF
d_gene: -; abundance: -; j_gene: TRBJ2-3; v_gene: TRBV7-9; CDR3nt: TGTGCCAGCAGCTTGGGGCACTCCCAGGGGACAGATACGCAGTATTTT; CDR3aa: CASSLGHSQGTDTQYF
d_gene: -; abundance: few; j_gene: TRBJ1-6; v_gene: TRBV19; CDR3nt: TGTGCCAGTAGTATGAGATCCGATCTTTTGAATAATTCACCCCTCCACTTT; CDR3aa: CASSMRSDLLNNSPLHF
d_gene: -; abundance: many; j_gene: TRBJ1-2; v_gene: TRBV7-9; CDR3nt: TGTGCCAGCAGCTTAGCGCGGGCCGGAAACTATGGCTACACCTTC; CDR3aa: CASSLARAGNYGYTF
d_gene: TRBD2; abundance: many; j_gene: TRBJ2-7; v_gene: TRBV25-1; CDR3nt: TGTGCCAGCAGTGAAGGGGCTAGCGGGGCGTACTTC; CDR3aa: CASSEGASGAYF
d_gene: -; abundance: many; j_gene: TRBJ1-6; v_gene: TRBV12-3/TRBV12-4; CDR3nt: TGTGCCAGCAGTTTGAGGGGTTTCTACAATTCACCCCTCCACTTT; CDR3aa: CASSLRGFYNSPLHF
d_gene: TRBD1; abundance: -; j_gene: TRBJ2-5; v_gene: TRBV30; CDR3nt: TGTGCCTGGAGTGGGGGGGACAGGGGGCTGGAGACCCAGTACTTC; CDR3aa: CAWSGGDRGLETQYF
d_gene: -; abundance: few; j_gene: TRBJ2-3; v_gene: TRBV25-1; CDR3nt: TGTGCCAGCAGTGAATCTGGGGGGGCTTCAGATACGCAGTATTTT; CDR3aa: CASSESGGASDTQYF
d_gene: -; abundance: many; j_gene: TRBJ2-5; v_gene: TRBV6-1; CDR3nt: TGTGCCAGCAGTGAACCAGGGCAAGAGACCCAGTACTTC; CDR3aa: CASSEPGQETQYF
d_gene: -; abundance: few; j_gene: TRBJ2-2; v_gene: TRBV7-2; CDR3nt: TGTGCCAGCAGCTTAGTGTTAGACGGGGAGCTGTTTTTT; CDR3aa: CASSLVLDGELFF
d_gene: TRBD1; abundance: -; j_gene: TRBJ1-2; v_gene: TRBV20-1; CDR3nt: TGCAGTGCTAGAGATCAAGTAGGGGGCGAATCGGGCTACACCTTC; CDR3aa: CSARDQVGGESGYTF